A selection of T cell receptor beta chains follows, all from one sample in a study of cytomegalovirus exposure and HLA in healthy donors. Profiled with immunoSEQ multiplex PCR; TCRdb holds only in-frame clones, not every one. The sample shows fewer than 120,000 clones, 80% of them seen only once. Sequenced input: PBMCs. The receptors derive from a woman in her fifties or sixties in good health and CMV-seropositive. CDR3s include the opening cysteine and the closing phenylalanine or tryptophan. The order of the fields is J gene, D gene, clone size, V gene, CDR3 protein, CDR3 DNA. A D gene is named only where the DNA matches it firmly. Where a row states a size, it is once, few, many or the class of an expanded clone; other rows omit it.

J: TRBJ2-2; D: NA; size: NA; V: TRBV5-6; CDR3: CASSRNRVYRGGELFF; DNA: TGTGCCAGCAGCCGAAACCGGGTTTATAGGGGCGGGGAGCTGTTTTTT
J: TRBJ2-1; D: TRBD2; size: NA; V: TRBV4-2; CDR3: CASSQDAQREYYNEQFF; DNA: TGTGCCAGCAGCCAAGATGCCCAGCGGGAGTACTACAATGAGCAGTTCTTC
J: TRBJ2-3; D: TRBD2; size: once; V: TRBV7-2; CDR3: CASSLAGLVTDTQYF; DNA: TGTGCCAGCAGCTTAGCGGGACTAGTCACAGATACGCAGTATTTT
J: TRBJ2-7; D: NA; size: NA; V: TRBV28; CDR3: CASTGVRYEQYF; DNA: TGTGCCAGCACCGGGGTTCGGTACGAGCAGTACTTC
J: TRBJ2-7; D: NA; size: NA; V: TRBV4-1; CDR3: CASSQRGNSYYEQYF; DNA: TGCGCCAGCAGCCAACGGGGAAACAGCTACTACGAGCAGTACTTC
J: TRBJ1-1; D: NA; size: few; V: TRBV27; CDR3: CASSPLSYEPEAFF; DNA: TGTGCCAGCAGTCCGCTCTCCTACGAACCTGAAGCTTTCTTT
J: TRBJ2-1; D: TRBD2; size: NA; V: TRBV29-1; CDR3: CSVFLAGAQRNEQFF; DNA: TGCAGCGTTTTTTTAGCGGGAGCCCAGCGCAATGAGCAGTTCTTC
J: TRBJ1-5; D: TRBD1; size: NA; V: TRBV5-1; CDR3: CASSPGQGSYQPQHF; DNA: TGCGCCAGCAGCCCCGGACAGGGAAGTTATCAGCCCCAGCATTTT
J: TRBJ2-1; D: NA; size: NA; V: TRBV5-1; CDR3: CASSLERLINEQFF; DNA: TGCGCCAGCAGCTTGGAGAGACTTATAAATGAGCAGTTCTTC
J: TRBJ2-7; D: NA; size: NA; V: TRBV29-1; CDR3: CSAQDSRNEQYF; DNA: TGCAGCGCGCAGGACAGTCGCAACGAGCAGTACTTC
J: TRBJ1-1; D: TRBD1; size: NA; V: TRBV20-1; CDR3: CSARRDRGAFF; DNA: TGCAGTGCTAGGAGGGACAGAGGGGCTTTCTTT
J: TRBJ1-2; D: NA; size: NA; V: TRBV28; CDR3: CASSPLVGYGYTF; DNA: TGTGCCAGCAGCCCCTTAGTCGGCTATGGCTACACCTTC
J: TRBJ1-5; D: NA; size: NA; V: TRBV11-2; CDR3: CASSLGGSPNQPQHF; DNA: TGTGCCAGCAGCTTAGGGGGCAGCCCGAATCAGCCCCAGCATTTT
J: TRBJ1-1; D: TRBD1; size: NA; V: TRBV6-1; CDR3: CASSLDRVWTEAFF; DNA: TGTGCCAGCAGTTTGGACAGGGTTTGGACTGAAGCTTTCTTT
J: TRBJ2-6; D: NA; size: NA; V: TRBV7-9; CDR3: CASIPTGEAGANVLTF; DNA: TGTGCCAGCATCCCAACAGGGGAGGCTGGGGCCAACGTCCTGACTTTC
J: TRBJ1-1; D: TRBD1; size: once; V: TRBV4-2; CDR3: CASSQVPDRDEAFF; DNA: TGTGCCAGCAGCCAAGTTCCGGACAGGGATGAAGCTTTCTTT
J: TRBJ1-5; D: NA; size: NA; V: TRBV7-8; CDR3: CASSLFGTRYSNQPQHF; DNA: TGTGCCAGCAGCTTATTCGGGACACGATATAGCAATCAGCCCCAGCATTTT
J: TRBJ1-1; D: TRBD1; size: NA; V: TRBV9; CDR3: CASSTTGLGLGRTEAFF; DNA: TGTGCCAGCAGCACGACAGGGCTGGGACTCGGGCGCACTGAAGCTTTCTTT
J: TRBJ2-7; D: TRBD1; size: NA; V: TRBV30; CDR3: CAWRDRGRFYEQYF; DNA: TGTGCCTGGAGGGACAGGGGGCGCTTCTACGAGCAGTACTTC
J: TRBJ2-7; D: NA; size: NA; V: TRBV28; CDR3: CASKTGNYYEQYF; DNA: TGTGCCAGCAAAACAGGAAATTACTACGAGCAGTACTTC
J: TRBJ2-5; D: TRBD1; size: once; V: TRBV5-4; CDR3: CASSSVPGQPEQETQYF; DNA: TGTGCCAGCAGCTCAGTACCGGGACAGCCAGAACAAGAGACCCAGTACTTC
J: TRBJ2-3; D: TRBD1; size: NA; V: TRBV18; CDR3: CASSPTDRGTDTQYF; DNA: TGTGCCAGCTCACCGACCGACAGGGGCACAGATACGCAGTATTTT
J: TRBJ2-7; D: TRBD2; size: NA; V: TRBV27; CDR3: CASRASLAGSYEQYF; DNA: TGTGCCAGCAGAGCCTCACTAGCGGGGTCCTACGAGCAGTACTTC
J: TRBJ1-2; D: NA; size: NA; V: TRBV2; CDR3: CASSGTDLDGYTF; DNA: TGTGCCAGCAGTGGCACAGACCTTGATGGCTACACCTTC
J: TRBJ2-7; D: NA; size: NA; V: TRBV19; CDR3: CASSIDGQIYEQYF; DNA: TGTGCCAGTAGTATAGATGGGCAGATCTACGAGCAGTACTTC
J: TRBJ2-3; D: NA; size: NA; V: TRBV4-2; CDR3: CASTHGSTDTQYF; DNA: TGTGCCAGCACCCACGGGAGCACAGATACGCAGTATTTT
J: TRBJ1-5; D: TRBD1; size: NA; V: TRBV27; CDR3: CASSFIGGIGNQPQHF; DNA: TGTGCCAGCAGTTTTATAGGGGGCATCGGCAATCAGCCCCAGCATTTT
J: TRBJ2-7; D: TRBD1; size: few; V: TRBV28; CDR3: CASSSQGWEQYF; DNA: TGTGCCAGCAGTTCACAGGGGTGGGAGCAGTACTTC
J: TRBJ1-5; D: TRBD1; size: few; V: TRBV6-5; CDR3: CASRMVGTGHQPQHF; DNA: TGTGCCAGCAGGATGGTGGGGACAGGCCATCAGCCCCAGCATTTT
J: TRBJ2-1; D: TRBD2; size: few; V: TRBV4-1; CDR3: CASSQVTSGRGNEQFF; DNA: TGCGCCAGCAGCCAGGTCACTAGCGGGAGGGGCAATGAGCAGTTCTTC
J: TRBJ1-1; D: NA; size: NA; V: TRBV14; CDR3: CASSQDLRALNTEAFF; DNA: TGTGCCAGCAGCCAAGATTTGCGGGCCTTGAACACTGAAGCTTTCTTT
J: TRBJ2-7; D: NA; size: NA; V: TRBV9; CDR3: CASSRTSVRSYEQYF; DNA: TGTGCCAGCAGCCGGACTTCCGTGCGTTCCTACGAGCAGTACTTC
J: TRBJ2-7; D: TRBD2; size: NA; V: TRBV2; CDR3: CASKLEGGREGYEQYF; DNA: TGTGCCAGCAAATTGGAAGGGGGGCGGGAGGGCTACGAGCAGTACTTC
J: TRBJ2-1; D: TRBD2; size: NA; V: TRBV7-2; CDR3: CASSLASGKYEQFF; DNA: TGTGCCAGCAGCTTGGCTAGCGGGAAGTATGAGCAGTTCTTC
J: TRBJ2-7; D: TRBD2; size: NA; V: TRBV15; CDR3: CATSRLAGGPSRLYF; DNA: TGTGCCACCAGCAGGTTAGCGGGAGGGCCTTCTCGGTTGTACTTC
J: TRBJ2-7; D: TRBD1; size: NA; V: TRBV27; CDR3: CASSPRTGGNEQYF; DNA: TGTGCCAGCAGCCCTAGGACAGGGGGAAACGAGCAGTACTTC
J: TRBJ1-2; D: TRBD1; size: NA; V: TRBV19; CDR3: CASSTGQNNGYTF; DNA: TGTGCCAGTAGTACGGGACAGAACAATGGCTACACCTTC
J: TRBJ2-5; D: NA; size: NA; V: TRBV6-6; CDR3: CASSLAQGGGETQYF; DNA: TGTGCCAGCAGCCTCGCACAAGGGGGAGGGGAGACCCAGTACTTC
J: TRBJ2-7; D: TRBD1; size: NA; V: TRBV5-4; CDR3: CASSSSTGGYYEQYF; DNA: TGTGCCAGCAGCTCTTCTACAGGGGGCTACTACGAGCAGTACTTC
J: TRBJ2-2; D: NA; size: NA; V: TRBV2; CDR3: CASGSGNTGELFF; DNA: TGTGCCAGCGGCTCGGGAAACACCGGGGAGCTGTTTTTT
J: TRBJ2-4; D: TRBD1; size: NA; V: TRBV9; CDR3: CASSGGTGAKNIQYF; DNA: TGTGCCAGCAGCGGAGGGACAGGGGCCAAAAACATTCAGTACTTC
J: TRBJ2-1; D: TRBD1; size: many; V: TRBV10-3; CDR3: CAIRRQGSDNEQFF; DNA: TGTGCCATCAGGCGACAGGGTAGTGACAATGAGCAGTTCTTC
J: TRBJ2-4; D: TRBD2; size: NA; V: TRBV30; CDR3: CAWRSQGGRLLAKNIQYF; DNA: TGTGCCTGGAGAAGTCAGGGCGGGAGACTACTAGCCAAAAACATTCAGTACTTC
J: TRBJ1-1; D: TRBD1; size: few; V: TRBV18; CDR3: CASSQGGDNAEAFF; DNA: TGTGCCAGCTCTCAAGGGGGCGACAATGCTGAAGCTTTCTTT
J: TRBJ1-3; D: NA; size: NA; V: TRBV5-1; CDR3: CASSQGIAGNTIYF; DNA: TGCGCCAGCAGCCAGGGTATCGCTGGAAACACCATATATTTT
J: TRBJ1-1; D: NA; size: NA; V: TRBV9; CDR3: CASSGGGGGDTEAFF; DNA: TGTGCCAGCAGCGGCGGCGGGGGGGGTGACACTGAAGCTTTCTTT
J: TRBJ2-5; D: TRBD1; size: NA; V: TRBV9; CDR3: CASSDVQGEETQYF; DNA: TGTGCCAGCAGCGACGTCCAGGGGGAAGAGACCCAGTACTTC
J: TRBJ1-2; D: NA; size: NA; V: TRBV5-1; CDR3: CASSLGQGYNYGYTF; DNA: TGCGCCAGCAGCTTAGGCCAGGGGTATAACTATGGCTACACCTTC
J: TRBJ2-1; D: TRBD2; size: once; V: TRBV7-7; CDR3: CASSQLAGGTYNEQFF; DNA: TGTGCTAGCAGCCAACTAGCGGGAGGGACCTACAATGAGCAGTTCTTC
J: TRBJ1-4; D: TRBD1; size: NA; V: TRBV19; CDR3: CASSLLQGVPPKELFF; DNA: TGTGCCAGTAGTCTGCTACAGGGGGTTCCCCCGAAAGAACTGTTTTTT
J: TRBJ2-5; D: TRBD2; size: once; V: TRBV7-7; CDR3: CASSRGLADGETQYF; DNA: TGTGCTAGCAGCCGGGGACTAGCGGATGGAGAGACCCAGTACTTC
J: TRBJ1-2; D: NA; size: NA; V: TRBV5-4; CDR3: CASSLMERARGYGYTF; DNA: TGTGCCAGCAGCTTAATGGAGAGGGCGCGAGGCTATGGCTACACCTTC
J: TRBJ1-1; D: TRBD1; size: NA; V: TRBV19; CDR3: CASSTQGGPEAFF; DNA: TGTGCCAGTAGTACTCAGGGGGGCCCTGAAGCTTTCTTT